This T cell receptor (beta chain) was recorded in a study of blood T cell repertoires in COVID-19. TCRdb keeps only in-frame clones here, not all; method: immunoSEQ multiplex PCR. The data hold around 140,000 clones, with more than 75% observed a single time. This clone appeared once. This sample includes further DNA sequences coding for the same CDR3. From germline, CDR1 is GTSNPN and CDR2 SVGIG (reference sequence). V was clipped by 3 bases and J by 2 bases, with 8 bases between them. The CDR3 runs to 13 residues. The TCR comes from a man aged 65-85 years with active COVID-19. The rearrangement links TRBV30 to TRBJ1-5; weak D call: TRBD1 (5 bases). The sequenced sample consisted of peripheral blood. The CDR3 nucleotides are TGTGCCTGGAGCCCCAGGGGCAATCAGCCCCAGCATTTT. Amino acids: CAWSPRGNQPQHF.